This TCR beta chain came from a study of T cells in Graves' hyperthyroidism and ophthalmopathy. This clonotype has just a few counts. In germline, CDR1 is MGHDK, CDR2 SYGVNS. V gave up 4 bases and J gave up 6 bases, with 13 bases separating them. This CDR3 contains 14 residues. What was amplified from RNA transcripts were TCR beta CDR3 regions. TCR CDR3 underwent first-round RT-PCR with the HTBI primer set. In TCRdb, the multiplex PCR reads were re-called with MiXCR into one record per CDR3 protein. The table includes approximately 720,000 distinct CDR3 sequences, 18% detected once. Diagnoses used clinical symptoms, serum thyroxine and TRAb, thyroid ultrasound and orbital computed tomography. Drawn at first hyperthyroidism diagnosis, the blood sample preceded any ophthalmopathy symptoms. PBMCs were collected from a roughly 10 ml volume of fresh peripheral blood.

This sequence joins TRBV25-1 and TRBJ2-1; the D gene is possibly TRBD2 (6 bases). The sequence was obtained from a woman aged 45-65 years with Graves' hyperthyroidism that later progressed to Graves' ophthalmopathy. The material sequenced was blood. The CDR3 region is CASSGLAFGNEQFF. The CDR3 region has the DNA TGTGCCAGCAGTGGTCTAGCGTTCGGCAATGAGCAGTTCTTC. The full variable domain, with the rest looked up from reference TRBV25-1 and TRBJ2-1, is EADIYQTPRYLVIGTGKKITLECSQTMGHDKMYWYQQDPGMELHLIHYSYGVNSTEKGDLSSESTVSRIRTEHFPLTLESARPSHTSQYLCASSGLAFGNEQFFGPGTRLTVL.